The T cell receptor (beta chain) under discussion was sequenced for a study of follicular helper T cells after annual influenza vaccination. The germline V gene has CDR1 SEHNR and CDR2 FQNEAQ (reference sequence). V was clipped by 4 bases and J by 3 bases, with 15 bases between them. The CDR3 length is 15 residues. Worth noting for this clone: The antigen remains undetermined.

Sequenced by immunoSEQ multiplex PCR; TCRdb stores in-frame clones only, minus some. This table has several thousand clones, roughly 83% appearing once. Sample time point: 2014-2015 season, 7 days after vaccination. Study outcomes and limitations: ICOS+CD38+ cTfh clonality tracked population frequency, and its change tracked circulating plasmablast change.

The gene calls are TRBV7-9 and TRBJ2-5; D tentatively reads TRBD1 or TRBD2 (5 bases each). Sequencing used CXCR5+ CD38- circulating T follicular helper cells from blood, obtained 7 days after influenza vaccination. Subset of the sample: circulating Tfh, non-naive CD4+CXCR5+PD-1+ (ICOS+CD38+ or ICOS-CD38-). The clonotype was recovered from an adult who received the influenza vaccine. The CDR3 is CASSSGTPPKETQYF. The CDR3 DNA follows: TGTGCCAGCAGCTCGGGGACGCCTCCAAAAGAGACCCAGTACTTC. Using reference TRBV7-9 and TRBJ2-5 for the parts outside the CDR3, the full variable domain is DTGVSQNPRHKITKRGQNVTFRCDPISEHNRLYWYRQTLGQGPEFLTYFQNEAQLEKSRLLSDRFSAERPKGSFSTLEIQRTEQGDSAMYLCASSSGTPPKETQYFGPGTRLLVL.